This entry lists 24 T cell receptor beta chains sequenced from one sample in a study of CD8 T cells in ankylosing spondylitis. TCRdb re-analysed the 5' RACE reads in MiXCR, keeping a single row per CDR3 protein. In the table there are about 250,000 distinct CDR3 sequences, roughly 10% of which are singletons. Sequences were obtained from blood, either unsorted or a sorted T cell fraction (not recorded which). These receptor sequences come from a male donor with ankylosing spondylitis or in good health (not recorded which).

This clonotype has ten or more counts. V and J are TRBV20-1 and TRBJ2-7, with TRBD1 matching 7 bases. The J segment lost 6 bases and the V segment lost 3 bases, leaving 5 bases of the junction unmatched. Germline CDR1 DFQATT, CDR2 SNEGSKA (reference sequence). The CDR3 consists of 12 residues. CDR3 loop: CSASLGGSEQYF. CDR3 nucleotides: TGCAGTGCTAGTCTAGGGGGCTCCGAGCAGTACTTC.

This clonotype was picked up many times. This chain connects TRBV5-1 to TRBJ2-3; weak D call: TRBD2 (6 bases). The CDR3 runs to 15 residues. Germline values: CDR1 SGHRS, CDR2 YFSETQ. The V end lost 4 bases, the J end lost 2 bases, and 14 bases lay between the germline ends. The CDR3 DNA is TGCGCCAGCAGCCCCCCTAGCGCCAACACAGATACGCAGTATTTT. It encodes CASSPPSANTDTQYF.

This clonotype has at least ten counts. The chain has TRBV6-1 and TRBJ1-1; 7 bases match TRBD1. The CDR3 extends over 14 amino acids. The germline V gene encodes CDR1 MNHNS and CDR2 SASEGT. Trimming removed 5 bases from V and 4 bases from J; junction bases left unmatched: 7. DNA of the CDR3: TGTGCCAGCAGTACCACAGGGGCTGGCACTGAAGCTTTCTTT. Translating gives CASSTTGAGTEAFF.

There are many counts of this clonotype. The chain couples TRBV9 to TRBJ2-3; 7 bases align to TRBD1. From germline, CDR1 is SGDLS and CDR2 YYNGEE. The CDR3 is made up of 16 amino acids. The junction had 10 bases not matched to a gene; V was cut back by 3 bases and J by 3 bases. CDR3: CASSDGRQGGTDTQYF. In DNA, the CDR3 is TGTGCCAGCAGCGATGGGCGACAGGGTGGAACAGATACGCAGTATTTT.

The table lists this clonotype with many counts. This chain connects TRBV12-3 or TRBV12-4 to TRBJ1-2; D may be TRBD1 (6 bases). Trimming stripped 1 base from V and 8 bases from J, with 17 bases between. The length of the CDR3 is 15 residues. CDR3 loop: CASSLGSGALGGYTF. The CDR3 DNA is TGTGCCAGCAGTTTAGGATCGGGGGCGCTTGGAGGCTACACCTTC.

In this sample, this clonotype turned up many times. This chain links TRBV5-5 with TRBJ2-5; TRBD2 is a possible D gene (5 bases). The CDR3 is made up of 14 amino acids. The V end was cut by 6 bases, the J end by 0 bases, with 12 bases between. Per the germline V gene, CDR1 is SGHKS and CDR2 is YYEKEE (reference sequence). CDR3 protein: CASTSRGNQETQYF. The DNA for the CDR3 is TGTGCCAGCACCTCTCGGGGTAACCAAGAGACCCAGTACTTC.

There are a few counts of this clonotype. The rearrangement joins TRBV20-1 to TRBJ1-1, with D possibly TRBD1 on 6 matching bases. CDR1 DFQATT and CDR2 SNEGSKA come from the germline V gene (reference sequence). V was trimmed by 3 bases and J by 3 bases, leaving 17 bases between them. The CDR3 runs to 15 residues. The CDR3 region is CSASEGHLRDTEAFF. CDR3 DNA: TGCAGTGCTAGCGAGGGACACCTGAGGGACACTGAAGCTTTCTTT.

A note on this clonotype: This clone may be a read error of a much larger clone one base away. V gene TRBV15 combines with J gene TRBJ1-6; maybe TRBD1 (5 bases). The V and J ends lost 0 bases and 8 bases respectively, with 11 bases between them. Germline values: CDR1 LNHNV, CDR2 YYDKDF (reference sequence). This CDR3 has 15 amino acids. The CDR3, as DNA: TGTGCCACCAGCAGAGAGTTACAGGTGGATTCACCCCTCCACTTT. Amino acids: CATSRELQVDSPLHF.

Concerning this clonotype itself: The junction differs from germline at one of its ends, possibly a read error. The rearrangement links TRBV12-3 or TRBV12-4 to TRBJ2-1, with 12 bases matching TRBD2. The CDR3 totals 17 residues. CDR3 DNA: TGTACCAGCAGTTTTTCCGCTAGCGGGGGGGCAGGGAATGAGCAGTTCTTC. Protein sequence: CTSSFSASGGAGNEQFF.

This clonotype was seen many times. J is TRBJ2-7 and V is TRBV27; D is possibly TRBD1 (6 bases). Trimming cost V 5 bases and J 3 bases, with 8 bases left between them. The CDR3 runs to 12 residues. Germline CDR1 reads MNHEY; CDR2 reads SMNVEV (reference sequence). The CDR3 DNA sequence: TGTGCCAGCAGTACAGGGAGCTACGAGCAGTACTTC. It encodes CASSTGSYEQYF.

The sample holds many counts of this clonotype. This rearrangement joins TRBV5-1 to TRBJ2-1; either TRBD1 or TRBD2 may supply D (5 bases each). Germline CDR1 reads SGHRS; CDR2 reads YFSETQ. CDR3 length equals 18 residues. Deletions cut 1 base from V and 1 base from J, with 18 bases between. CDR3: CASSLKRQGLGSYNEQFF. CDR3 sequence (DNA): TGCGCCAGCAGCTTGAAGCGGCAGGGCTTAGGATCCTACAATGAGCAGTTCTTC.

This clonotype was counted ten times or more. CDR3 sequence reads: CASSIGQGSYEQYF. The CDR3 region has the DNA TGTGCCAGCAGTATCGGACAGGGGAGCTACGAGCAGTACTTC. The chain uses TRBV27 and TRBJ2-7; the match to TRBD1 covers 9 bases. Per germline, CDR1 MNHEY and CDR2 SMNVEV (reference sequence). Trimming took 5 bases from V and 3 from J; bases not matched to a gene: 5. This CDR3 comprises 14 residues.

The sample holds many counts of this clonotype. The rearrangement links TRBV29-1 to TRBJ1-1, with a possible D match to TRBD1 (6 bases). This CDR3 has 13 residues. Germline CDR1 SQVTM, CDR2 ANQGSEA. V was clipped by 7 bases and J by 6 bases, with 18 bases between them. The CDR3 nucleotides are TGCAGCGGGGCACGTACAGGGCCCCCTGAAGCTTTCTTT. Its protein is CSGARTGPPEAFF.

This clonotype was seen more than once but under ten times. The chain recombines TRBV11-3 with TRBJ2-1; D gene unclear. Germline V CDR1 and CDR2: SGHNT, YENEEA. V dropped 5 bases and J dropped 10 bases, with 12 bases sitting between them. The CDR3 has 12 residues. DNA for the CDR3: TGTGCCAGCAGCCCCTCAGCAGGAGAGCAGTTCTTC. Its translation: CASSPSAGEQFF.

This clonotype was seen a handful of times. The rearrangement links TRBV20-1 to TRBJ2-5; D gene unclear. CDR3 length equals 13 residues. The V end was cut by 4 bases, the J end by 3 bases, with 12 bases between. Germline V lookup: CDR1 DFQATT, CDR2 SNEGSKA (reference sequence). The chain's CDR3 is CSAILLAEETQYF. The CDR3 coding sequence is TGCAGTGCTATCTTACTCGCAGAAGAGACCCAGTACTTC.

In its sample, this clonotype was seen many times. A junction end diverges from the germline sequence, so it may reflect a read error. The chain uses TRBV2 and TRBJ2-1; D is unclear. From germline, CDR1 is SNHLY and CDR2 FYNNEI. The CDR3 totals 14 residues. The CDR3 is CASREVSSYNEQFF. CDR3 DNA: TGTGCCAGCCGTGAGGTTAGCTCCTACAATGAGCAGTTCTTC.

A few counts support this clonotype. The chain links TRBV7-9 to TRBJ2-2; perhaps TRBD2 as D (5 bases). The germline CDR1 and CDR2 sequences are SEHNR and FQNEAQ (reference sequence). The CDR3 totals 15 residues. V was clipped by 5 bases and J by 1 base, with 11 bases between them. The CDR3 bases are TGTGCCAGCAGCCTCCTACTAGGGAACACCGGGGAGCTGTTTTTT. As protein: CASSLLLGNTGELFF.

This clonotype was seen many times. J is TRBJ1-2 and V is TRBV20-1; D perhaps matches TRBD1 (5 bases). From germline, CDR1 is DFQATT and CDR2 SNEGSKA (reference sequence). The CDR3 has 14 amino acids. V shed 0 bases and J shed 3 bases, with 11 bases lying between them. Written as DNA, the CDR3 is TGCAGTGCTAGAGAGCCAGGGAGGTACTATGGCTACACCTTC. Protein sequence: CSAREPGRYYGYTF.

This clonotype showed up many times. J is TRBJ2-1 and V is TRBV20-1; unclear D gene. Trimming left V 6 bases short and J 4 bases short, with 16 bases between. This CDR3 is built from 14 residues. CDR1 is DFQATT, CDR2 SNEGSKA, per germline (reference sequence). The CDR3 loop reads CSAVGNVAYNEQFF. CDR3 nucleotide sequence: TGCAGTGCCGTTGGAAACGTTGCTTACAATGAGCAGTTCTTC.

This clonotype was counted ten times or more. The chain employs TRBV4-2 and TRBJ2-7; TRBD2 might be the D (5 bases). Looked up from germline, CDR1 is LGHNA and CDR2 is YNFKEQ. The CDR3 is 15 residues long. Trimming left V 4 bases short and J 2 bases short, with 15 bases between. The CDR3 sequence: CASSPTQRSPYEQYF. The CDR3 nucleotides read TGTGCCAGCAGCCCAACACAGCGGAGCCCCTACGAGCAGTACTTC.

This clonotype appeared a few times. V is TRBV28 and J is TRBJ2-5; weak D call: TRBD2 (5 bases). Germline-derived CDR1 and CDR2 are MDHEN and SYDVKM. CDR3 length: 15 amino acids. V lost 0 bases and J lost 0, with 8 bases in between. The CDR3 nucleotides are TGTGCCAGCAGTTTATGGGCCGGGAACCAAGAGACCCAGTACTTC. Translated, it gives CASSLWAGNQETQYF.

The table lists this clonotype with many counts. This chain connects TRBV4-2 to TRBJ2-3, with TRBD2 matching 9 bases. This CDR3 is 16 amino acids long. The V and J ends lost 1 base and 2 bases, in that order; junction bases with no gene match: 4. Germline loops: CDR1 LGHNA, CDR2 YNFKEQ. The CDR3: CASSQGSGGHTDTQYF. CDR3 bases: TGTGCCAGCAGCCAAGGAAGCGGGGGGCACACAGATACGCAGTATTTT.

This clonotype was recorded many times. V usage is TRBV10-2 and J usage is TRBJ2-1; D might be TRBD2 (5 bases). V was cut by 2 bases and J by 7 bases, with 9 bases left in between. This CDR3 is built from 13 residues. CDR1 is WSHSY and CDR2 is SAAADI in the germline V gene. Written as DNA, the CDR3 is TGCGCCAGCAGTGAGCAGGCGGGTAATGAGCAGTTCTTC. It codes for CASSEQAGNEQFF.

This clonotype was counted ten times or more. The rearrangement joins TRBV9 to TRBJ1-2; 8 bases are a match to TRBD1. Unmatched junction bases numbered 3, after V lost 4 bases and J lost 4 bases. The CDR3 sequence is 13 residues long. CDR1 and CDR2 from the germline V gene are SGDLS and YYNGEE. CDR3 amino acids: CASSPDRGYGYTF. CDR3 DNA: TGTGCCAGCAGCCCCGACAGGGGCTATGGCTACACCTTC. Full variable domain (outside the CDR3, taken from reference TRBV9 and TRBJ1-2): DSGVTQTPKHLITATGQRVTLRCSPRSGDLSVYWYQQSLDQGLQFLIQYYNGEERAKGNILERFSAQQFPDLHSELNLSSLELGDSALYFCASSPDRGYGYTFGSGTRLTVV.